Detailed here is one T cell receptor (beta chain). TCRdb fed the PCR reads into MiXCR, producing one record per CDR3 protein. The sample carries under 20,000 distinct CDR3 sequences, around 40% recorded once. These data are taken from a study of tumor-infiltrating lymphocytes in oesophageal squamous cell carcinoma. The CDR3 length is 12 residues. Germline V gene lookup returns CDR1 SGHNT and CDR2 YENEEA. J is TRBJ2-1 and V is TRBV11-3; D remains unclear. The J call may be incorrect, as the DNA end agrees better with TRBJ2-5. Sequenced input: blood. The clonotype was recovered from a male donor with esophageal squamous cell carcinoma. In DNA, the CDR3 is TGTGCCAGCAGCTTCGACGGCGGGACCCAGTACTTC. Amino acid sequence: CASSFDGGTQYF.